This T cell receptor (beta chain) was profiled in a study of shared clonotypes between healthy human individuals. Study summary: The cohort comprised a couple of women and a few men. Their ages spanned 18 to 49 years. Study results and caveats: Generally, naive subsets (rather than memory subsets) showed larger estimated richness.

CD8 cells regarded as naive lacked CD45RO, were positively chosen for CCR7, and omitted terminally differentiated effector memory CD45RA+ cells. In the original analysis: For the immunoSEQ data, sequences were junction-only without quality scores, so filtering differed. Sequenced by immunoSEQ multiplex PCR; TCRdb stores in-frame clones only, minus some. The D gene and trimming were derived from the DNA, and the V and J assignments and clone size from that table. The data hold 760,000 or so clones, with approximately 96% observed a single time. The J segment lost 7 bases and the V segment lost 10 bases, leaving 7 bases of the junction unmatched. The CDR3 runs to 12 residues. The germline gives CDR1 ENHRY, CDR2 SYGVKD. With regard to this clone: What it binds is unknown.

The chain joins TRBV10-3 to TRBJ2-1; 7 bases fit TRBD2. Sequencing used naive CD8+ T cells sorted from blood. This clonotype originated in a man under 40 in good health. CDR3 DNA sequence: TGTGCCACCTTAGGAGCGGGGAATGAGCAGTTCTTC. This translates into CATLGAGNEQFF.